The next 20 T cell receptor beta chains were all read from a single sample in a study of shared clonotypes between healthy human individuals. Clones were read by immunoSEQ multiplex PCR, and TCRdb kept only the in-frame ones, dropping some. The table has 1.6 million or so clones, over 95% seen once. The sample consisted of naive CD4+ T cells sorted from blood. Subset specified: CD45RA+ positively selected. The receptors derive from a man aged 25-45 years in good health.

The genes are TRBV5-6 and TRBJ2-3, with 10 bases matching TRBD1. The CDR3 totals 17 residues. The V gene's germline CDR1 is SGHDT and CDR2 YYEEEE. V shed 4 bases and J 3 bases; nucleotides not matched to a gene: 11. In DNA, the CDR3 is TGTGCCAGCAGCGTTGCGGTTCTGGGACAGGGGACAGATACGCAGTATTTT. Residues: CASSVAVLGQGTDTQYF.

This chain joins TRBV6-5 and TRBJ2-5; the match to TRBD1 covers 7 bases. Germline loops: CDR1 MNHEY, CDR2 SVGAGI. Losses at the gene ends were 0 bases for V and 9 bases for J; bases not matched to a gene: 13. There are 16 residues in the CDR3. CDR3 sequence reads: CASSYSVDRRLLAQYF. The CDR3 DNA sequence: TGTGCCAGCAGTTACTCGGTGGACAGGCGATTGTTAGCCCAGTACTTC.

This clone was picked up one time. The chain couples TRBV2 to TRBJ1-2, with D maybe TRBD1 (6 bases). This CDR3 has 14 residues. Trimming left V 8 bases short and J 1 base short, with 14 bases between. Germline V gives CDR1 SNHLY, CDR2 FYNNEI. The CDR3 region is CASVTGGGNYGYTF. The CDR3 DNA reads TGTGCCAGCGTGACTGGAGGGGGTAACTATGGCTACACCTTC.

The DNA of the CDR3 is TGCGCCAGCAGCCCGAACTCTCGGGAGGATGAGCAGTTCTTC. Amino acid sequence: CASSPNSREDEQFF. The genes are TRBV10-2 and TRBJ2-1; 7 positions match TRBD2. The CDR3 spans 14 residues. Per germline, CDR1 WSHSY and CDR2 SAAADI. V lost 6 bases to trimming and J lost 8 bases; unmatched junction nucleotides: 10.

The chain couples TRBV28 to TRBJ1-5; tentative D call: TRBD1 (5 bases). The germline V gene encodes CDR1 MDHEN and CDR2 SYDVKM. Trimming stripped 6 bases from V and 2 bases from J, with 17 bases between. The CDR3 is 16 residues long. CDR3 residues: CASSLSGGGGNQPQHF. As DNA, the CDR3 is TGTGCCAGCAGCTTGAGCGGGGGAGGGGGCAATCAGCCCCAGCATTTT.

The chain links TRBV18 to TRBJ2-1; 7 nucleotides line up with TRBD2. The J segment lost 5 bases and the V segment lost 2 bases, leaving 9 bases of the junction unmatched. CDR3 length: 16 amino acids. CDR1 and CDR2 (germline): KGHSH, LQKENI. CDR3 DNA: TGTGCCAGCTCACCAGTCGGGCCTAGCGGTCACAATGAGCAGTTCTTC. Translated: CASSPVGPSGHNEQFF.

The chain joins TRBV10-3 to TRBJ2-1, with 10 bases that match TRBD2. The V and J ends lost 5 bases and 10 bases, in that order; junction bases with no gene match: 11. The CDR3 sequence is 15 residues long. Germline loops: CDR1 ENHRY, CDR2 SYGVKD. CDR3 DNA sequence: TGTGCCATCAGTCCAGGACTAGCGGTACCCCAGGAGCAGTTCTTC. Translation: CAISPGLAVPQEQFF.

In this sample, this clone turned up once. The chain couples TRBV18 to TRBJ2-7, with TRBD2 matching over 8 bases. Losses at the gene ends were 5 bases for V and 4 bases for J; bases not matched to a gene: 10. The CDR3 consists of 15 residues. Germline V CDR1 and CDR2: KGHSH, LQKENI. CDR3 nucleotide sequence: TGTGCCAGCTCAACCACCGGGACTAGTATGTACGAGCAGTACTTC. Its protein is CASSTTGTSMYEQYF. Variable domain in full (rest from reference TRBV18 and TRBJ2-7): NAGVMQNPRHLVRRRGQEARLRCSPMKGHSHVYWYRQLPEEGLKFMVYLQKENIIDESGMPKERFSAEFPKEGPSILRIQQVVRGDSAAYFCASSTTGTSMYEQYFGPGTRLTVT.

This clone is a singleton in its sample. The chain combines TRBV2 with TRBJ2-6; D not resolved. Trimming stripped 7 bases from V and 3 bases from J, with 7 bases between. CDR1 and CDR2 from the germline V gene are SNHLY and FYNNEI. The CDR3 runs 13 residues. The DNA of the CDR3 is TGTGCCAGCACCCTCTTTGGGGCCAACGTCCTGACTTTC. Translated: CASTLFGANVLTF.

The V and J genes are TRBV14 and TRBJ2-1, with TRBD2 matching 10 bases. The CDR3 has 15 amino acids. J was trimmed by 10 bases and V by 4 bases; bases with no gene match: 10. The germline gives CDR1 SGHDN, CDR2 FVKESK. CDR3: CASSPLAGVRGEQFF. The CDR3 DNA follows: TGTGCCAGCAGCCCCCTAGCGGGAGTACGGGGGGAGCAGTTCTTC.

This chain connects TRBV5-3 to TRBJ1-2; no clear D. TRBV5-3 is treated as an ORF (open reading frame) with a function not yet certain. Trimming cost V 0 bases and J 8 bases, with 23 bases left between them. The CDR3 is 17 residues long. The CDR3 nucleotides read TGTGCCAGAAGCTTGGCCGAGAAACTAAAGACATGGGGAGGCTACACCTTC. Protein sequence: CARSLAEKLKTWGGYTF.

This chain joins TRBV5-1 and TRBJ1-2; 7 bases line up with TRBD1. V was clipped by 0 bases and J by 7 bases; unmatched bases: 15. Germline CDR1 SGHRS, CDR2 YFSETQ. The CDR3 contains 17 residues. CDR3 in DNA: TGCGCCAGCAGCTTGGAGGGGGCGCCGTCAGCGAAAGGTGGCTACACCTTC. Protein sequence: CASSLEGAPSAKGGYTF.

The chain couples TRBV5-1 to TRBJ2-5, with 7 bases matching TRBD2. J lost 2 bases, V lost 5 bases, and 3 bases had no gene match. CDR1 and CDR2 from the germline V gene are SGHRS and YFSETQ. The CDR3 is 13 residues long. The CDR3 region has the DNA TGCGCCAGCAGTGTCGGGGGGCAAGAGACCCAGTACTTC. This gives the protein CASSVGGQETQYF.

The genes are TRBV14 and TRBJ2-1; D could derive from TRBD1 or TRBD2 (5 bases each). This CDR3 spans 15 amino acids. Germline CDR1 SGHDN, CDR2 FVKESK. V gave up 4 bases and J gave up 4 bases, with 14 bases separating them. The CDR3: CASSPRDLGYNEQFF. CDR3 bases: TGTGCCAGCAGCCCCCGGGACCTAGGATACAATGAGCAGTTCTTC.

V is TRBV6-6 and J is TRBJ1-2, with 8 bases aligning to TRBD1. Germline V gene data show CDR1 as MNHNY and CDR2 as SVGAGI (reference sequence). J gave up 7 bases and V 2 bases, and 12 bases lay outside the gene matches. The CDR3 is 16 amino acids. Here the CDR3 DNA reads TGTGCCAGCAGTTACGATGCAGGACAGGGATTGGGTGGCTACACCTTC. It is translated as CASSYDAGQGLGGYTF.

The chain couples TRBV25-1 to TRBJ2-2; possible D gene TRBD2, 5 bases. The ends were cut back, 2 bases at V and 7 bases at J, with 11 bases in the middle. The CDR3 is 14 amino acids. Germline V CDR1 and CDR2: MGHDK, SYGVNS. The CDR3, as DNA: TGTGCCAGCAGTGAACTCGGGATGGGCGGGGAGCTGTTTTTT. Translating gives CASSELGMGGELFF.

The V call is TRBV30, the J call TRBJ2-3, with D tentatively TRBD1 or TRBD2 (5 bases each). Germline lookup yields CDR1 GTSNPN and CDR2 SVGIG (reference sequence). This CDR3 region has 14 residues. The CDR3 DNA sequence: TGTGCTTACTATCGGGGCGGGTCGGGAGATACGCAGTATTTT. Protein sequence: CAYYRGGSGDTQYF.

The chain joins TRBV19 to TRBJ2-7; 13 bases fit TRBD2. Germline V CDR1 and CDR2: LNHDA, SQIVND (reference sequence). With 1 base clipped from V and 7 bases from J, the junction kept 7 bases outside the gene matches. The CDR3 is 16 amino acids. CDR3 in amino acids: CASSIGRTSGSEEQYF. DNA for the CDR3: TGTGCCAGTAGTATAGGTCGGACTAGCGGGAGTGAAGAGCAGTACTTC.

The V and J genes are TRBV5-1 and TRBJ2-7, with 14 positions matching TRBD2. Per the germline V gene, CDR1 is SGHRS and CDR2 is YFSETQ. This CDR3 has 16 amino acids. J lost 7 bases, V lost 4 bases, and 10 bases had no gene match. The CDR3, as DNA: TGCGCCAGCAGCCCACTCGGACTAGCGGGAGGCAGTGAGCAGTACTTC. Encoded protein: CASSPLGLAGGSEQYF.

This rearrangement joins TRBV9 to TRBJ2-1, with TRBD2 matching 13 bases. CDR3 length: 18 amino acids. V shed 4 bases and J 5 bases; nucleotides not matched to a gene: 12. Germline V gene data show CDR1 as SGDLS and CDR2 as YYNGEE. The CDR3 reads CASSPGTSGITRNNEQFF. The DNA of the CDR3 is TGTGCCAGCAGCCCCGGGACTAGCGGGATCACAAGGAACAATGAGCAGTTCTTC.